Included here is one T cell receptor (beta chain) sequence, with context. Transcripts of RNA were the source for amplifying TCR beta CDR3 regions. First-round RT-PCR used HTBI primers; second-round multiplex PCR followed. MiXCR, run by TCRdb on the multiplex PCR reads, gives a single entry per CDR3 protein. This sample carries about 240,000 distinct CDR3 sequences, around 45% of them seen once, and the ten largest clones take roughly 45%. The CDR3 runs 14 residues. The V end was cut by 1 base, the J end by 4 bases, with 10 bases between. The germline V gene encodes CDR1 SGHTA and CDR2 FQGNSA. These data originate in a study of Graves' ophthalmopathy and Graves' hyperthyroidism.

Sequencing was done on a sample of peripheral blood. This receptor was identified in an adult man with Graves' ophthalmopathy. This chain links TRBV7-2 with TRBJ1-1; D is perhaps TRBD1 (5 bases). The CDR3 reads CASSLEQGGTEAFF. The CDR3 DNA sequence: TGTGCCAGCAGCTTAGAGCAGGGAGGCACTGAAGCTTTCTTT.